Presented here are 16 T cell receptor beta chains from one specimen sequenced in a study of CD8 T cells in Susac syndrome. Random hexamers primed reverse transcription of about 0.45 to 1 ug RNA. In TCRdb, the immunoSEQ multiplex PCR reads were re-called with MiXCR into one record per CDR3 protein. Altogether tens of thousands of distinct CDR3 sequences are present, approximately 93% being singletons, with the ten largest covering roughly 0.5%. The sample was CD8+ T cells from PBMCs. These receptors came from a human donor with Susac syndrome.

The chain carries TRBV11-2 and TRBJ2-3; a possible D gene is TRBD1 (5 bases). CDR1 is SGHAT, CDR2 FQNNGV, per germline. The CDR3 length is 15 residues. Trimming took off 4 bases at V and 3 bases at J, with 14 bases between the two ends. This CDR3 reads CASSSGTGRTDTQYF. Written as DNA, the CDR3 is TGTGCCAGCAGCTCTGGCACAGGTAGAACAGATACGCAGTATTTT.

This clonotype was seen a few times. The chain employs TRBV14 and TRBJ2-7; 12 bases align to TRBD1. Germline values: CDR1 SGHDN, CDR2 FVKESK. The V and J ends lost 4 bases and 5 bases, in that order; junction bases with no gene match: 3. CDR3 length equals 14 residues. The CDR3 region has the DNA TGTGCCAGCAGCCGGGGGACAGGGGGCCACGAGCAGTACTTC. This encodes CASSRGTGGHEQYF.

The chain joins TRBV4-3 to TRBJ2-1; 12 positions match TRBD2. Germline trimming cut 1 base from V and 8 bases from J; bases unmatched to any gene: 3. Germline values: CDR1 LGHNA, CDR2 YSLEER. CDR3 size: 15 residues. CDR3 DNA sequence: TGCGCCAGCAGCCAAGGGACTAGCGGGGCCTATGAGCAGTTCTTC. Translating gives CASSQGTSGAYEQFF.

The chain couples TRBV7-9 to TRBJ1-1; D call uncertain. The germline CDR1 and CDR2 sequences are SEHNR and FQNEAQ (reference sequence). The V end lost 1 base, the J end lost 2 bases, and 8 bases lay between the germline ends. The CDR3 is made up of 14 amino acids. CDR3 sequence (DNA): TGTGCCAGCAGCTTAGACGGTTCAAACACTGAAGCTTTCTTT. The encoded protein is CASSLDGSNTEAFF.

V gene TRBV7-6 combines with J gene TRBJ1-1; D gene ambiguous. The V gene lost 7 bases and the J gene lost 1 base, with 13 bases spanning the gap. The CDR3 sequence is 14 residues long. The germline CDR1 and CDR2 sequences are SGHVS and FNYEAQ. The CDR3 DNA is TGTGCCAGCAAGGTGAACAGTGGGAACACTGAAGCTTTCTTT. The encoded protein is CASKVNSGNTEAFF.

This chain links TRBV9 with TRBJ2-7, with a possible D match to TRBD2 (5 bases). The CDR3 is made up of 14 amino acids. Deletions cut 5 bases from V and 2 bases from J, with 14 bases between. Germline V CDR1 and CDR2: SGDLS, YYNGEE. For the CDR3, the DNA is TGTGCCAGCAGTTTCTCCGGGGAACCCTACGAGCAGTACTTC. This gives the protein CASSFSGEPYEQYF.

CDR3 region: CASRTQGSDSYNEQFF. CDR3 DNA sequence: TGTGCCAGCAGGACACAGGGGTCTGACTCCTACAATGAGCAGTTCTTC. V usage is TRBV6-1 and J usage is TRBJ2-1, with 7 bases aligning to TRBD1. Germline V gives CDR1 MNHNS, CDR2 SASEGT. V trimming: 6 bases; J trimming: 0 bases; junction bases outside the gene matches: 8. The CDR3 extends over 16 amino acids.

This clonotype was counted only a few times. This sequence joins TRBV7-2 and TRBJ2-1, with 7 bases aligning to TRBD1. V lost 5 bases, J lost 8 bases, and 9 bases stayed unmatched. Germline V gene sequence: CDR1 SGHTA, CDR2 FQGNSA. The CDR3 spans 14 residues. The CDR3 region has the DNA TGTGCCAGCAGCGCATTGACAGGGATCGATGAGCAGTTCTTC. Its translation is CASSALTGIDEQFF.

The CDR3 is CASSLAGDYYYEQYF. The CDR3 nucleotides read TGTGCCAGCAGTTTAGCCGGGGACTACTACTACGAGCAGTACTTC. V gene TRBV12-3 or TRBV12-4 combines with J gene TRBJ2-7; TRBD2 matches 7 bases. V lost 0 bases to trimming and J lost 3 bases; unmatched junction nucleotides: 5. The length of the CDR3 is 15 residues.

This chain connects TRBV29-1 to TRBJ2-7; D may be TRBD1 (6 bases). The CDR3 sequence is 13 residues long. Germline loops: CDR1 SQVTM, CDR2 ANQGSEA. Deletions cut 5 bases from V and 0 bases from J, with 11 bases between. The CDR3, as DNA: TGCAGCGTTAATCAGGGGCCCTCCTACGAGCAGTACTTC. Protein: CSVNQGPSYEQYF.

The V and J genes are TRBV10-3 and TRBJ2-3, with 7 bases lining up with TRBD2. The CDR3 loop spans 17 amino acids. The trim removed 2 bases at V and 3 bases at J, leaving 11 bases unmatched. CDR1 and CDR2 from the germline V gene are ENHRY and SYGVKD. In DNA, the CDR3 is TGTGCCATCAGTGAGCCTTCAGCCGAGCGGGGAACAGATACGCAGTATTTT. This encodes CAISEPSAERGTDTQYF.

V gene TRBV30 combines with J gene TRBJ2-5; 10 bases match TRBD1. The CDR3 is 14 residues long. Trimming at V came to 7 bases and at J to 5 bases, leaving 10 bases not matched to a gene. The germline gives CDR1 GTSNPN, CDR2 SVGIG (reference sequence). This chain's CDR3 is CASGTRTGGETQYF. CDR3 DNA sequence: TGTGCCTCCGGGACCCGGACAGGGGGGGAGACCCAGTACTTC.

V is TRBV12-3 or TRBV12-4 and J is TRBJ2-1, with unresolved D. V lost 6 bases and J 0 bases, leaving 3 bases between the germline ends. The CDR3 spans 12 residues. DNA for the CDR3: TGTGCCAGCAGGTACTCCTACAATGAGCAGTTCTTC. Translated: CASRYSYNEQFF.

The gene calls are TRBV5-1 and TRBJ2-7; 8 bases match TRBD1. Germline V gene lookup returns CDR1 SGHRS and CDR2 YFSETQ. This CDR3 has 11 amino acids. Trimming cost V 8 bases and J 4 bases; bases outside gene matches: 2. The CDR3 reads CASRTGYEQYF. The CDR3 DNA follows: TGCGCCAGTCGGACAGGGTACGAGCAGTACTTC.

The chain recombines TRBV9 with TRBJ2-6; no clear D. With 4 bases removed from V and 1 base from J, the gap between germline ends came to 6 bases. From germline, CDR1 is SGDLS and CDR2 YYNGEE. This CDR3 comprises 14 residues. Here the CDR3 reads CASSPSSGANVLTF. The CDR3 region has the DNA TGTGCCAGCAGCCCATCATCTGGGGCCAACGTCCTGACTTTC.

The rearrangement links TRBV20-1 to TRBJ2-4; possibly TRBD2 for D (5 bases). Trimming cost V 0 bases and J 3 bases, with 12 bases left between them. The germline gives CDR1 DFQATT, CDR2 SNEGSKA (reference sequence). The CDR3 extends over 15 amino acids. The DNA for the CDR3 is TGCAGTGCTAGAGACACCCCTGAGGGCAAAAACATTCAGTACTTC. Protein product: CSARDTPEGKNIQYF.